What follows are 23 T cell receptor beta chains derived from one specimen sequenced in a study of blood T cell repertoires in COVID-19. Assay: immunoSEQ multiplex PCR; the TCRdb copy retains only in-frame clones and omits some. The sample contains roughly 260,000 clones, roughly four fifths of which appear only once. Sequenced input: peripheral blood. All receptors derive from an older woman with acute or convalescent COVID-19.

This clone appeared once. Written as DNA, the CDR3 is TGTGCCAGTAGTATAAGGAGGACCATGAGACAGGGGAAAGAGACCCAGTACTTC. It codes for CASSIRRTMRQGKETQYF. V gene TRBV19 combines with J gene TRBJ2-5; 8 bases line up with TRBD1. CDR3 length: 18 residues. V gave up 2 bases and J gave up 3 bases; unmatched junction bases: 14. The germline V gene has CDR1 LNHDA and CDR2 SQIVND (reference sequence).

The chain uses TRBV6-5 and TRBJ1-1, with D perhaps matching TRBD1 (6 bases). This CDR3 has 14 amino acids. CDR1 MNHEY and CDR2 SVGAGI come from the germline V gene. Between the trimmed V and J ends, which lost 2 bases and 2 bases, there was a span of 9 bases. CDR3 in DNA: TGTGCCAGCAGTTACGGGGGACACAACACTGAAGCTTTCTTT. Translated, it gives CASSYGGHNTEAFF.

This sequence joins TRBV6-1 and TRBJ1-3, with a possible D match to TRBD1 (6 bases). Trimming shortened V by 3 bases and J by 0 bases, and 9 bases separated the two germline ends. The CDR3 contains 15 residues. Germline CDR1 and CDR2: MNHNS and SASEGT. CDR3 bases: TGTGCCAGCAGTGACGGGGGGGCCTCTGGAAACACCATATATTTT. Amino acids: CASSDGGASGNTIYF.

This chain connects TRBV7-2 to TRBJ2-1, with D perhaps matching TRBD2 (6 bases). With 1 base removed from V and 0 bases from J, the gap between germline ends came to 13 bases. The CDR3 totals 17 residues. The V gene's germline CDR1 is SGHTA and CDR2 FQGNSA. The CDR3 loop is CASSLVPGGNSYNEQFF. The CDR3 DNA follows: TGTGCCAGCAGCTTAGTTCCCGGGGGAAACTCCTACAATGAGCAGTTCTTC.

CDR3 DNA: TGTGCCAGCAGCTTAGCCCTCTCTGGGGCCAACGTCCTGACTTTC. Residues: CASSLALSGANVLTF. The chain joins TRBV7-2 to TRBJ2-6; D remains ambiguous. This CDR3 region has 15 residues. Trimming took 0 bases from V and 0 from J, leaving 3 bases between them. The V gene's germline CDR1 is SGHTA and CDR2 FQGNSA. The variable domain in full, completed from reference TRBV7-2 and TRBJ2-6, reads GAGVSQSPSNKVTEKGKDVELRCDPISGHTALYWYRQSLGQGLEFLIYFQGNSAPDKSGLPSDRFSAERTGGSVSTLTIQRTQQEDSAVYLCASSLALSGANVLTFGAGSRLTVL.

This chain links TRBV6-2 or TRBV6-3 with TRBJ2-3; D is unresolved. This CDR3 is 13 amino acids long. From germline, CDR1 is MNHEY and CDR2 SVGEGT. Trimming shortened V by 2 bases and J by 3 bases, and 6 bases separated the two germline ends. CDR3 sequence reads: CASSYPTTDTQYF. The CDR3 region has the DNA TGTGCCAGCAGTTACCCGACAACAGATACGCAGTATTTT.

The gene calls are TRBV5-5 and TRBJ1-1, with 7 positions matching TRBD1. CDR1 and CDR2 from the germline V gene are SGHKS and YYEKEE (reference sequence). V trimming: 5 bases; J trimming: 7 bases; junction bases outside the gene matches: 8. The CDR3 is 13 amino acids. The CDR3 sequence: CASSNQGDSEAFF. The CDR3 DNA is TGTGCCAGCAGTAACCAAGGGGACAGTGAAGCTTTCTTT.

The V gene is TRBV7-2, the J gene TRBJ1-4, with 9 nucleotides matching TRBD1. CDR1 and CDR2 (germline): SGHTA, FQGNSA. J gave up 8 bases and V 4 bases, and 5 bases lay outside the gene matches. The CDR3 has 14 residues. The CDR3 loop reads CASSWGQGNEKLFF. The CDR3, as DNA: TGTGCCAGCAGCTGGGGACAGGGAAACGAAAAACTGTTTTTT.

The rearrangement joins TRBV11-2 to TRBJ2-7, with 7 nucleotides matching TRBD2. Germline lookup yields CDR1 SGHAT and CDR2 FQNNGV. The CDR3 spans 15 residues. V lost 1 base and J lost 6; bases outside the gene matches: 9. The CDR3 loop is CASSLGSGAWGEQYF. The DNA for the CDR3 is TGTGCCAGCAGCTTAGGAAGCGGGGCTTGGGGCGAGCAGTACTTC.

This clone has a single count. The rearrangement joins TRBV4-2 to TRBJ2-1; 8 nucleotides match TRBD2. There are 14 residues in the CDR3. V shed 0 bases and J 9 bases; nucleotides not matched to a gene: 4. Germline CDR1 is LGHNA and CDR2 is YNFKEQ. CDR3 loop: CASSQEAGGGEQFF. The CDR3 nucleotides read TGTGCCAGCAGCCAAGAGGCGGGGGGAGGTGAGCAGTTCTTC.

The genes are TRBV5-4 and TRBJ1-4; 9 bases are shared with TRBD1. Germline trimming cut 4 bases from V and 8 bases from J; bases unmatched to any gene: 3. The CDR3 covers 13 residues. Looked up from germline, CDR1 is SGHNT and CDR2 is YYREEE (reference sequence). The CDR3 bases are TGTGCCAGCAGCCCCGGGACAGGGGAAAAACTGTTTTTT. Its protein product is CASSPGTGEKLFF. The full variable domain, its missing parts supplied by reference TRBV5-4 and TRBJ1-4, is ETGVTQSPTHLIKTRGQQVTLRCSSQSGHNTVSWYQQALGQGPQFIFQYYREEENGRGNFPPRFSGLQFPNYSSELNVNALELDDSALYLCASSPGTGEKLFFGSGTQLSVL.

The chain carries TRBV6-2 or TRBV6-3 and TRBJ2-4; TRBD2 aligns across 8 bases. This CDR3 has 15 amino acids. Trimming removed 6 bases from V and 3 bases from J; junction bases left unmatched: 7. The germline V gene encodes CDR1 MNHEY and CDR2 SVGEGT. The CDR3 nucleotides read TGTGCCAGCAGCGGGGGGGCTTTTGTCAAAAACATTCAGTACTTC. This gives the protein CASSGGAFVKNIQYF.

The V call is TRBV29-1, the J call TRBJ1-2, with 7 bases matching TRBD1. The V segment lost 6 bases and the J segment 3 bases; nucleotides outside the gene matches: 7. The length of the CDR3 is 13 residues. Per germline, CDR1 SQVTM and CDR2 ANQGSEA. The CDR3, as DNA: TGCAGCGTCACGACAGGGACCGACTATGGCTACACCTTC. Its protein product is CSVTTGTDYGYTF.

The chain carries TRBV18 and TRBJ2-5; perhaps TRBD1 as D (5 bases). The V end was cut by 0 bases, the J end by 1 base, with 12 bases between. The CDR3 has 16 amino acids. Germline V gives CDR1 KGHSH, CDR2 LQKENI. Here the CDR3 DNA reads TGTGCCAGCTCACCACCGTATCGACAGATCCAAGAGACCCAGTACTTC. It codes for CASSPPYRQIQETQYF.

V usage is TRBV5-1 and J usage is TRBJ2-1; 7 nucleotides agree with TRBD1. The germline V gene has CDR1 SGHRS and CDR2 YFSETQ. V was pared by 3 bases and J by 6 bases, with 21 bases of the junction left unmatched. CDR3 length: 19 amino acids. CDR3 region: CASSSGQEYRSGVINEQFF. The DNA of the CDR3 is TGCGCCAGCAGCTCCGGACAGGAGTATAGGTCAGGGGTGATCAATGAGCAGTTCTTC.

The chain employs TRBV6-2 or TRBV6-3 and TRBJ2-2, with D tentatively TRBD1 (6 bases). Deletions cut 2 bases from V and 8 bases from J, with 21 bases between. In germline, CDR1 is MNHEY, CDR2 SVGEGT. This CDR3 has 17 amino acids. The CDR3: CASSYATGFGGLGELFF. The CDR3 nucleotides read TGTGCCAGCAGTTACGCCACAGGTTTTGGGGGCCTGGGGGAGCTGTTTTTT.

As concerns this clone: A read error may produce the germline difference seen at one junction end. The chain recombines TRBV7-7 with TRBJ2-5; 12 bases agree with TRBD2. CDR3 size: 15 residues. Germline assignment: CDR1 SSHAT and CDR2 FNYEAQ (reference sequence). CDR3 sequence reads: CASSPGLAGIETQYF. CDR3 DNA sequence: TGTGCTAGCAGCCCCGGACTAGCGGGGATCGAGACCCAGTACTTC.

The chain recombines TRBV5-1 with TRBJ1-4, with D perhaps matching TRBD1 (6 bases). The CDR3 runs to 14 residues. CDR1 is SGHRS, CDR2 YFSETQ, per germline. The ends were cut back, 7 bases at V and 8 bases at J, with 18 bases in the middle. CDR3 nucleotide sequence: TGCGCCAGCCGCCCCCAGGGGCGAGGCGAAAAACTGTTTTTT. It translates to CASRPQGRGEKLFF.

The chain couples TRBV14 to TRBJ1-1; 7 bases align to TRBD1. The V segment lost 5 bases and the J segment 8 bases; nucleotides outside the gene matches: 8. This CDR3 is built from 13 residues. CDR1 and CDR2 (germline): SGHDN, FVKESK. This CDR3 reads CASSRYRGGEAFF. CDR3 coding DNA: TGTGCCAGCAGCAGATACAGGGGTGGGGAAGCTTTCTTT. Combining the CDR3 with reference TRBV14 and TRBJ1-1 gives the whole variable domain EAGVTQFPSHSVIEKGQTVTLRCDPISGHDNLYWYRRVMGKEIKFLLHFVKESKQDESGMPNNRFLAERTGGTYSTLKVQPAELEDSGVYFCASSRYRGGEAFFGQGTRLTVV.

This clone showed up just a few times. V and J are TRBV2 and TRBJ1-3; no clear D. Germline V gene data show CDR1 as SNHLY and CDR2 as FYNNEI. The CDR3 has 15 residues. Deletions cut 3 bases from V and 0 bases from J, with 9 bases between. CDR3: CASSDGITSGNTIYF. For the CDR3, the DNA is TGTGCCAGCAGTGATGGCATTACCTCTGGAAACACCATATATTTT.

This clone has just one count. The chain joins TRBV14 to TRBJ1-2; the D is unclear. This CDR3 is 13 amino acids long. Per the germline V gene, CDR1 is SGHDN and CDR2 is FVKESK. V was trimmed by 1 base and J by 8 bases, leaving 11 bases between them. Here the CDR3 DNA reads TGTGCCAGCAGCCAAGTAATAGGGAGAGGCTACACCTTC. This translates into CASSQVIGRGYTF.

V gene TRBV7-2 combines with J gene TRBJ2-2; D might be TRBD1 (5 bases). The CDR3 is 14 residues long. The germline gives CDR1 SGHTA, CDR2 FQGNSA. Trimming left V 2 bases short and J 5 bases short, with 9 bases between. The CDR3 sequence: CASSLQGRTGELFF. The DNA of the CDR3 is TGTGCCAGCAGCTTACAGGGTCGTACCGGGGAGCTGTTTTTT. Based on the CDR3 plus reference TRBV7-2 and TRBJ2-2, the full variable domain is GAGVSQSPSNKVTEKGKDVELRCDPISGHTALYWYRQSLGQGLEFLIYFQGNSAPDKSGLPSDRFSAERTGGSVSTLTIQRTQQEDSAVYLCASSLQGRTGELFFGEGSRLTVL.

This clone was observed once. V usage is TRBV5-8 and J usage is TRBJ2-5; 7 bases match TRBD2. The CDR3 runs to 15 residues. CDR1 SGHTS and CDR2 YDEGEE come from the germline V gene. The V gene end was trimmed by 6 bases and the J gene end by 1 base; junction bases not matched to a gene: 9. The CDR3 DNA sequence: TGTGCCAGCAAGGTAGCGGGTACTATCCAAGAGACCCAGTACTTC. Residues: CASKVAGTIQETQYF.